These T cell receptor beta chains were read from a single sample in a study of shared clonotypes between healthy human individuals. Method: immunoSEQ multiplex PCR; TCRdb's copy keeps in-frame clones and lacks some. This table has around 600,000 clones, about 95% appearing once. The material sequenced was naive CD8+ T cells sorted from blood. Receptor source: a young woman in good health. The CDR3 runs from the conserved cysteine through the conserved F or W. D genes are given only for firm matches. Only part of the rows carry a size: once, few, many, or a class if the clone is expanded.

CATSFLILHEQYF TGTGCCACGTCTTTCCTGATTCTCCACGAGCAGTACTTC - TRBJ2-7 TRBV19 -
CASSEGNTYEQYF TGTGCCAGCAGTGAAGGTAATACCTACGAGCAGTACTTC - TRBJ2-7 TRBV2 -
CASSSSGRIYNEQFF TGTGCCAGCAGTTCAAGCGGGCGTATCTACAATGAGCAGTTCTTC - TRBJ2-1 TRBV27 -
CASSLQQLDSPLHF TGTGCCAGCAGCTTGCAACAGCTAGATTCACCCCTCCACTTT - TRBJ1-6 TRBV5-8 -
CASSVLGGPDTQYF TGTGCCAGCAGCGTACTCGGAGGCCCAGATACGCAGTATTTT - TRBJ2-3 TRBV9 -
CASSSGEQYF TGTGCCAGCAGTAGCGGCGAGCAGTACTTC - TRBJ2-7 TRBV28 -
CASSLRTIGSGVSIQYF TGTGCCAGCAGCCTTAGAACTATTGGCTCCGGAGTAAGCATTCAGTACTTC - TRBJ2-4 TRBV7-8 -
CASGTGGSGNTIYF TGTGCCTCCGGGACAGGGGGCTCTGGAAACACCATATATTTT - TRBJ1-3 TRBV28 TRBD1
CASSPVPAGGEETQYF TGTGCCAGCAGCCCGGTCCCAGCGGGAGGGGAGGAGACCCAGTACTTC - TRBJ2-5 TRBV27 TRBD2
CAISAKRTEAQETQYF TGTGCCATCAGTGCAAAACGTACAGAGGCCCAAGAGACCCAGTACTTC - TRBJ2-5 TRBV10-3 -
CASSFSGAYEQYF TGCGCCAGCAGCTTTTCAGGGGCATACGAGCAGTACTTC - TRBJ2-7 TRBV5-1 -
CASSHGWREKNEQFF TGTGCCAGCAGCCACGGGTGGCGGGAGAAAAATGAGCAGTTCTTC - TRBJ2-1 TRBV27 TRBD2
CAWTTGTSGYNEQFF TGTGCCTGGACTACCGGGACTAGCGGTTATAATGAGCAGTTCTTC - TRBJ2-1 TRBV30 TRBD2
CASSLSAGTGVETQYF TGTGCCAGCAGTTTATCGGCCGGGACAGGGGTGGAGACCCAGTACTTC - TRBJ2-5 TRBV27 TRBD1
CASSSILSGRGTDTQYF TGTGCCAGCAGTTCAATTTTAAGCGGGAGGGGAACAGATACGCAGTATTTT - TRBJ2-3 TRBV28 TRBD2
CASSSLGSSLEQYF TGTGCCAGCAGTTCCCTCGGGTCTTCCCTCGAGCAGTACTTC - TRBJ2-7 TRBV28 -
CASSAGTSGEQYF TGTGCCAGCAGCGCCGGGACTAGCGGCGAGCAGTACTTC once TRBJ2-7 TRBV9 TRBD2
CASGNRAGQYF TGCGCCAGCGGTAACAGGGCTGGGCAGTACTTC - TRBJ2-7 TRBV10-1 -
CASSRGLADSYEQYF TGTGCCAGCAGTAGGGGACTAGCGGACTCCTACGAGCAGTACTTC - TRBJ2-7 TRBV28 TRBD2
CASSLTRFGTVNSYQPQHF TGTGCCAGCAGCTTAACCCGGTTTGGGACAGTGAATAGCTATCAGCCCCAGCATTTT few TRBJ1-5 TRBV11-2 TRBD1
CASSAPSEGPVGDTQYF TGTGCCAGCAGCGCCCCCTCAGAGGGGCCGGTTGGAGATACGCAGTATTTT - TRBJ2-3 TRBV9 -
CSAHPGTGELFF TGCAGCGCCCACCCGGGGACCGGGGAGCTGTTTTTT - TRBJ2-2 TRBV29-1 -
CASSLLGLVGDEQFF TGTGCCAGCAGTTTATTGGGACTAGTAGGCGATGAGCAGTTCTTC - TRBJ2-1 TRBV27 TRBD2
CASSYAEVSTNEKLFF TGTGCCAGCAGCTACGCTGAGGTTTCAACTAATGAAAAACTGTTTTTT - TRBJ1-4 TRBV9 -
CASRTGGYEQYF TGTGCCAGCAGGACAGGGGGTTACGAGCAGTACTTC - TRBJ2-7 TRBV27 TRBD1
CASRIPEPPQWGRSNQPQHF TGTGCCAGCAGGATCCCCGAACCCCCACAGTGGGGGCGAAGCAATCAGCCCCAGCATTTT - TRBJ1-5 TRBV28 -
CSVKTSGMYEQYF TGCAGCGTCAAGACTAGCGGGATGTACGAGCAGTACTTC - TRBJ2-7 TRBV29-1 TRBD2
CASSLDGSPYEQYF TGTGCCAGCAGTTTAGACGGGAGCCCCTACGAGCAGTACTTC - TRBJ2-7 TRBV27 -
CASSFVAGQGYEKLFF TGTGCCAGCAGTTTCGTCGCGGGACAGGGGTATGAAAAACTGTTTTTT once TRBJ1-4 TRBV27 TRBD1
CASSPLKDGIEQYF TGTGCCAGCTCACCACTAAAAGACGGGATCGAGCAGTACTTC once TRBJ2-7 TRBV18 -
CASSNWEQFF TGTGCCTCCTCCAATTGGGAGCAGTTCTTC - TRBJ2-1 TRBV11-2 -
CASSLDTGGSSYEQYF TGCGCCAGCAGCTTGGATACAGGGGGGAGCTCCTACGAGCAGTACTTC - TRBJ2-7 TRBV5-1 TRBD1
CSVEVRIGYTF TGCAGCGTTGAAGTACGTATCGGCTACACCTTC few TRBJ1-2 TRBV29-1 -
CASTPRGGTDQPQHF TGTGCCAGTACTCCGAGGGGGGGTACGGATCAGCCCCAGCATTTT - TRBJ1-5 TRBV19 -
CASSIGWGRSYNEQFF TGTGCCAGTAGTATAGGATGGGGGCGTTCCTACAATGAGCAGTTCTTC - TRBJ2-1 TRBV19 -
CASSPFGPAMNIQYF TGTGCCAGCTCACCATTTGGACCTGCGATGAACATTCAGTACTTC - TRBJ2-4 TRBV18 -
CSVEFRLTYNEQFF TGCAGCGTTGAGTTCCGTCTGACCTACAATGAGCAGTTCTTC - TRBJ2-1 TRBV29-1 -
CASSFSGEVADTQYF TGTGCCAGCAGTTTTAGCGGGGAGGTGGCAGATACGCAGTATTTT - TRBJ2-3 TRBV6-5 TRBD2
CASTCGLAERSFRDEQFF TGTGCCAGTACGTGCGGACTAGCGGAGAGGTCGTTTCGAGATGAGCAGTTCTTC - TRBJ2-1 TRBV19 TRBD2
CAWSVRREYGYTF TGTGCCTGGAGTGTTCGTAGGGAGTATGGCTACACCTTC - TRBJ1-2 TRBV30 -
CASSQTPGTGVREQYF TGCGCCAGCAGCCAAACTCCTGGGACAGGGGTTAGAGAGCAGTACTTC once TRBJ2-5 TRBV4-1 TRBD1
CASSQGGTSGRYEQYF TGCGCCAGCAGCCAAGGAGGGACTAGCGGGAGGTACGAGCAGTACTTC once TRBJ2-7 TRBV4-1 TRBD2
CASSLVGGDTTEAFF TGTGCCAGCAGCTTAGTAGGAGGGGATACCACTGAAGCTTTCTTT - TRBJ1-1 TRBV7-8 -
CASSTGAGTSGYNEQFF TGTGCCAGCAGTACTGGAGCCGGGACTAGCGGATACAATGAGCAGTTCTTC - TRBJ2-1 TRBV27 TRBD2
CASRDRGTYEQYF TGTGCCAGCAGAGATAGGGGAACCTACGAGCAGTACTTC - TRBJ2-7 TRBV28 -
CASSPGTGREQYF TGTGCCAGCAGTCCCGGGACAGGGCGGGAGCAGTACTTC few TRBJ2-7 TRBV27 TRBD1
CASSYGAPNTGELFF TGTGCCAGCAGTTACGGGGCTCCGAACACCGGGGAGCTGTTTTTT - TRBJ2-2 TRBV6-5 -
CATSWTSGGSYEQYF TGTGCCACCAGCTGGACTAGCGGGGGATCCTACGAGCAGTACTTC - TRBJ2-7 TRBV15 TRBD2
CASSIMNGAGVQQFF TGTGCCAGTAGTATTATGAACGGGGCAGGGGTCCAGCAGTTCTTC once TRBJ2-1 TRBV19 -
CASGQGSVGELFF TGTGCCAGCGGGCAAGGAAGTGTCGGGGAGCTGTTTTTT - TRBJ2-2 TRBV27 -
CASSLSDRIYGYTF TGTGCCAGCAGCTTGTCCGACAGGATCTATGGCTACACCTTC few TRBJ1-2 TRBV6-6 -
CASTEDRGLKNQPQHF TGTGCCAGTACCGAGGACAGGGGGCTCAAAAATCAGCCCCAGCATTTT - TRBJ1-5 TRBV19 TRBD1
CASSLEYPNEQFF TGTGCCAGCAGCTTGGAATACCCGAATGAGCAGTTCTTC once TRBJ2-1 TRBV7-2 -
CASSSSIGTRLYEQYF TGTGCCAGCAGCTCGAGTATCGGGACTAGATTGTACGAGCAGTACTTC - TRBJ2-7 TRBV5-8 TRBD2
CSVYKLPRLAGVGWGEQFF TGCAGCGTTTACAAACTACCCCGACTAGCGGGAGTAGGGTGGGGTGAGCAGTTCTTC - TRBJ2-1 TRBV29-1 TRBD2
CSAQDRLNYGYTF TGCAGCGCTCAGGACAGACTTAACTATGGCTACACCTTC - TRBJ1-2 TRBV29-1 -
CASSQDGSSYNEQFF TGCGCCAGCAGCCAAGATGGGAGCTCCTACAATGAGCAGTTCTTC - TRBJ2-1 TRBV4-1 -
CTSSSYSNQPQHF TGTACCAGCAGTTCGTATAGCAATCAGCCCCAGCATTTT - TRBJ1-5 TRBV27 -
CASSFGSHEQYF TGTGCCAGCAGCTTCGGATCCCACGAGCAGTACTTC - TRBJ2-7 TRBV11-1 -